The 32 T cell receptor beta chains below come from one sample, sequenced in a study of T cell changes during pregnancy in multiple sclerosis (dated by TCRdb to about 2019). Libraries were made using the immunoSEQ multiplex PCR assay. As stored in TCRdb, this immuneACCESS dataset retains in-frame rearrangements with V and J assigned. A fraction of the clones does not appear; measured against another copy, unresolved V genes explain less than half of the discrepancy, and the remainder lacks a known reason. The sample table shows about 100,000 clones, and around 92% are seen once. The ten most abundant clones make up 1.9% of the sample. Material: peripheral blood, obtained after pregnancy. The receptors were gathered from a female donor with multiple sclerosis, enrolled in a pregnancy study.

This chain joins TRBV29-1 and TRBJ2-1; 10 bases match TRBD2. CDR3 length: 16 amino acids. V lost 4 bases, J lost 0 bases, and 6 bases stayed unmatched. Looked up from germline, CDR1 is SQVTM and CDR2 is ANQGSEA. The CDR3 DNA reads TGCAGCGTTGTCCCGGGACTAGCGACCTCCTACAATGAGCAGTTCTTC. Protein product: CSVVPGLATSYNEQFF.

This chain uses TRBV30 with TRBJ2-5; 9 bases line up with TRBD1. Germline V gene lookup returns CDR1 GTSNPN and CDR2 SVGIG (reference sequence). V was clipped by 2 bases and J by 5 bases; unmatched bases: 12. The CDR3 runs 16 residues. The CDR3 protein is CAWSNPAPTGGETQYF. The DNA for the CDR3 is TGTGCCTGGAGTAATCCAGCTCCCACAGGGGGCGAGACCCAGTACTTC.

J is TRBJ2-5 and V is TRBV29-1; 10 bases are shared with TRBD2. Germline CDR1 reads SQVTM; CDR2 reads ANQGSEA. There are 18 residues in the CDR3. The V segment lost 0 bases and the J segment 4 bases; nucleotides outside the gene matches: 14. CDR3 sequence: CSVEDLQREGLTPETQYF. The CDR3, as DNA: TGCAGCGTTGAAGATCTACAGCGGGAGGGCCTGACTCCAGAGACCCAGTACTTC.

For the CDR3, the DNA is TGTGCCAGTAGTGCGACAGGGGGCTCGAACTATGGCTACACCTTC. Amino acids: CASSATGGSNYGYTF. V is TRBV19 and J is TRBJ1-2; 10 bases match TRBD1. After removal of 5 bases from V and 2 bases from J, the junction contained 5 bases not matched to a gene. The V gene's germline CDR1 is LNHDA and CDR2 SQIVND (reference sequence). This CDR3 is built from 15 residues.

The CDR3 DNA reads TGTGCCAGCAGTGATCTCTCCTCTGGGGCCAACGTCCTGACTTTC. It specifies CASSDLSSGANVLTF. The chain employs TRBV2 and TRBJ2-6; D call uncertain. Germline V lookup: CDR1 SNHLY, CDR2 FYNNEI. With 3 bases removed from V and 0 bases from J, the gap between germline ends came to 6 bases. The CDR3 extends over 15 amino acids.

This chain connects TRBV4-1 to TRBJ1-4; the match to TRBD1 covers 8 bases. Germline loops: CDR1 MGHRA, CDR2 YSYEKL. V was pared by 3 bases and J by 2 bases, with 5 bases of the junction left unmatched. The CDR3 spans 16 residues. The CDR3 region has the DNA TGCGCCAGCAGCCAGAGTCAGGGGGCCACTAATGAAAAACTGTTTTTT. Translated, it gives CASSQSQGATNEKLFF.

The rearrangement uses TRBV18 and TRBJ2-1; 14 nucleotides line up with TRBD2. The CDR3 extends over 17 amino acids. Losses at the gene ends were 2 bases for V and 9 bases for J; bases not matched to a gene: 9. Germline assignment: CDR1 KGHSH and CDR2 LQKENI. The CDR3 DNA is TGTGCCAGCTCACCAAGACTAGCGGGAGGGGCCCTCGGTGAGCAGTTCTTC. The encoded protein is CASSPRLAGGALGEQFF.

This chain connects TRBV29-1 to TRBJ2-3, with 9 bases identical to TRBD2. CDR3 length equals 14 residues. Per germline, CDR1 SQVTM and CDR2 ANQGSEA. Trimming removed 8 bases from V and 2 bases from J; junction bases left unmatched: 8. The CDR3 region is CSSWGGRDTDTQYF. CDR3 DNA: TGCAGCTCGTGGGGCGGGAGGGACACAGATACGCAGTATTTT.

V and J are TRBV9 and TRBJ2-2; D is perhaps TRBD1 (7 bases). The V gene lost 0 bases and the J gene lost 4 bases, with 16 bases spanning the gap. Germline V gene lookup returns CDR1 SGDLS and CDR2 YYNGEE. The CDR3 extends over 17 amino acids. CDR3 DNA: TGTGCCAGCAGCGTAGTCGGCCAGGGGGGCCTCACCGGGGAGCTGTTTTTT. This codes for CASSVVGQGGLTGELFF.

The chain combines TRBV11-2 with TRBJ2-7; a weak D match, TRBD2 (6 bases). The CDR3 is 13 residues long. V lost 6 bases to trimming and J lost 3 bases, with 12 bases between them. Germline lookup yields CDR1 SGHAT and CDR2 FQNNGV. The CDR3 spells CASRWGEDYEQYF. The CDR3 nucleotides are TGTGCCAGCAGGTGGGGGGAGGACTACGAGCAGTACTTC.

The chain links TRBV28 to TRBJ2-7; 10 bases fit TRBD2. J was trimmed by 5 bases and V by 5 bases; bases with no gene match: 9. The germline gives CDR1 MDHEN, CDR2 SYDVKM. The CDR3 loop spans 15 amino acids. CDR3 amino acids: CASSPASGSRNEQYF. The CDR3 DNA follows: TGTGCCAGCAGTCCGGCTAGCGGGAGTCGGAACGAGCAGTACTTC.

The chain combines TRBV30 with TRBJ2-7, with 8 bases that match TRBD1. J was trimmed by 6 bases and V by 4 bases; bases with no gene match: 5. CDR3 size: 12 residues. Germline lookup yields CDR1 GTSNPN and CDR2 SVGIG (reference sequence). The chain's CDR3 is CAWKDRVGEQYF. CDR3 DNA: TGTGCCTGGAAGGACAGGGTGGGCGAGCAGTACTTC.

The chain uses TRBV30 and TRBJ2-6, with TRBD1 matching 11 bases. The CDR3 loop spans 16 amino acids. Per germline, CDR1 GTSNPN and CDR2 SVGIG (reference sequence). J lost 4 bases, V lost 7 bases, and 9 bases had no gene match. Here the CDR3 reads CALTRTGGPGANVLTF. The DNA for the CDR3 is TGTGCCTTGACTCGGACAGGGGGCCCCGGGGCCAACGTCCTGACTTTC.

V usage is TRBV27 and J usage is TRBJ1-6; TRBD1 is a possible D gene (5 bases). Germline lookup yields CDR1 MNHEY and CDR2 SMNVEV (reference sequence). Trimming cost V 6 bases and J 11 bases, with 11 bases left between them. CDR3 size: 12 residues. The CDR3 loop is CASSLRGTPLHF. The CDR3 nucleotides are TGTGCCAGCAGCCTCCGGGGGACACCCCTCCACTTT.

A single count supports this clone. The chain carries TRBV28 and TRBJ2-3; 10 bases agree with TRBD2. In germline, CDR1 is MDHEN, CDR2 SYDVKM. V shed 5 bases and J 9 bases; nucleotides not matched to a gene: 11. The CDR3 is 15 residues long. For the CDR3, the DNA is TGTGCCAGCAGTACCTATCTAGCGGGAGACCAAACGCAGTATTTT. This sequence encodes CASSTYLAGDQTQYF.

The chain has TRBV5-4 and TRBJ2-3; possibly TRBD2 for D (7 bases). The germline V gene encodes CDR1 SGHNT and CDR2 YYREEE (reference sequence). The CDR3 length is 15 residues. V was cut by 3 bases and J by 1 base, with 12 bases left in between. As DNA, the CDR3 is TGTGCCAGCAGCTCGGCGCGGGGGCGCACAGATACGCAGTATTTT. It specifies CASSSARGRTDTQYF.

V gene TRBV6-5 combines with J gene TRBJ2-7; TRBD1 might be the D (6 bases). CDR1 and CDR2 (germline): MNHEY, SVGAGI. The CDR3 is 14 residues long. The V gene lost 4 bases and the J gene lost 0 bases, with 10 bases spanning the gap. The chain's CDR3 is CASSSPGHSYEQYF. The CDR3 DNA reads TGTGCCAGCAGTTCCCCGGGACACTCCTACGAGCAGTACTTC.

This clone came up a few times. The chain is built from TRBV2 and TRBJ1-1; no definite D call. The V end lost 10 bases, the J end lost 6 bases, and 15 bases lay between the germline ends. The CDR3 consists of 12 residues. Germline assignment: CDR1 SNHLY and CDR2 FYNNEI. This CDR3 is CAMDLGGAEAFF. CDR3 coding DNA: TGTGCCATGGACCTCGGCGGGGCTGAAGCTTTCTTT.

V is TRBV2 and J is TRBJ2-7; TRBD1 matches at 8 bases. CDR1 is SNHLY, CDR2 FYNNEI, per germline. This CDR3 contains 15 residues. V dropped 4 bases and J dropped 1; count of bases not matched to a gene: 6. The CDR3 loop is CASSATDRGSYEQYF. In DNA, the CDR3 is TGTGCCAGCAGTGCAACCGACAGGGGTTCCTACGAGCAGTACTTC.

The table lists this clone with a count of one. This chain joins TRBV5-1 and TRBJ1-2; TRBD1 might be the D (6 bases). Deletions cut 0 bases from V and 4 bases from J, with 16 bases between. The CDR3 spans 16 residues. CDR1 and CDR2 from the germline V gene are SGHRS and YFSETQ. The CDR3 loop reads CASSLVPSGQSYGYTF. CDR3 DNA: TGCGCCAGCAGCTTGGTTCCGTCCGGACAGTCCTATGGCTACACCTTC.

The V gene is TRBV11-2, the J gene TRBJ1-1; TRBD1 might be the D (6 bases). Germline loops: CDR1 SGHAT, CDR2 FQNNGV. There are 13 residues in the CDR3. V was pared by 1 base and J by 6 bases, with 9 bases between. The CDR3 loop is CASSLGTEAEAFF. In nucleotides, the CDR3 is TGTGCCAGCAGCTTAGGGACAGAGGCTGAAGCTTTCTTT.

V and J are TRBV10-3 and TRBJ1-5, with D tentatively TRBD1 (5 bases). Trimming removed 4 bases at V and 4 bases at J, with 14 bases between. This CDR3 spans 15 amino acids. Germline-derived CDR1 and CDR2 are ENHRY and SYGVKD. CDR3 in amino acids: CAISAIWGDNQPQHF. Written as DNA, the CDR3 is TGTGCCATCAGTGCTATTTGGGGGGATAATCAGCCCCAGCATTTT.

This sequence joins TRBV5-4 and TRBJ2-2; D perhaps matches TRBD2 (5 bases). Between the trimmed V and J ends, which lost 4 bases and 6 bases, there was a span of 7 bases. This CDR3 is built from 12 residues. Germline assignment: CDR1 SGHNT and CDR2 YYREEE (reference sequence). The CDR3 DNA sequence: TGTGCCAGCAGCGAGGGCCCCGGGGAGCTGTTTTTT. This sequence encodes CASSEGPGELFF.

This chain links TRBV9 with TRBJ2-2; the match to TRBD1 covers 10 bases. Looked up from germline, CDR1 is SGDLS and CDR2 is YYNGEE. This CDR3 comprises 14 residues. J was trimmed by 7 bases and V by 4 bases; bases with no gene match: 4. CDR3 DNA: TGTGCCAGCAGCCCGGGACAGGGGAGCGGGGAGCTGTTTTTT. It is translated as CASSPGQGSGELFF.

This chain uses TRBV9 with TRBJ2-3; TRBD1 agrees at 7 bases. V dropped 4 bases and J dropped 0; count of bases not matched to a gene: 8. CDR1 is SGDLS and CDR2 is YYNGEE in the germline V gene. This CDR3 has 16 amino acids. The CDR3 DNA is TGTGCCAGCAGCATAGCACAGGGGATTAGCACAGATACGCAGTATTTT. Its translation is CASSIAQGISTDTQYF.

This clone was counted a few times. DNA for the CDR3: TGTGCCAGCAGTTCGGGAGGGGAGCTGTTTTTT. Translating gives CASSSGGELFF. The chain has TRBV28 and TRBJ2-2; tentatively, D is TRBD2 (5 bases). Germline V gene data show CDR1 as MDHEN and CDR2 as SYDVKM. V shed 4 bases and J shed 8 bases, with 5 bases lying between them. The CDR3 covers 11 residues.

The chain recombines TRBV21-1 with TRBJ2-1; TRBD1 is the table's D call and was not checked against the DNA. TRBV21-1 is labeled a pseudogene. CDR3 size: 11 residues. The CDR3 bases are TGTGCCAGCAGCAAGGCAGGGATGGAGTTCTTC. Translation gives CASSKAGMEFF.

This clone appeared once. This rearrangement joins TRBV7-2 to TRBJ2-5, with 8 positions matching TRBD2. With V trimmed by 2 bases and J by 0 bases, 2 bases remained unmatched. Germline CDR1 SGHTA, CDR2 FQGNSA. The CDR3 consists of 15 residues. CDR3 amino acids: CASSLSSGYQETQYF. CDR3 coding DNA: TGTGCCAGCAGCTTATCTAGCGGGTACCAAGAGACCCAGTACTTC.

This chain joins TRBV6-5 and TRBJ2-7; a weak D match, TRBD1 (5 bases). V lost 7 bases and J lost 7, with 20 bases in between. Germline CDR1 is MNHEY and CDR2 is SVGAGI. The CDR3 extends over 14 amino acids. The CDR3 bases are TGTGCCAGCAATAGGCAGGGCCCTCTTTTTGAGCAGTACTTC. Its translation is CASNRQGPLFEQYF.

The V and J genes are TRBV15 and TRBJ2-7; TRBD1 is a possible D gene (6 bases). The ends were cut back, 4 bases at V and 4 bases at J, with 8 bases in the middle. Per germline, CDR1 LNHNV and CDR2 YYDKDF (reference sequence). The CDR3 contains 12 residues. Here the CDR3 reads CATSKQGYEQYF. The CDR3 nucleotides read TGTGCCACCAGCAAACAGGGATACGAGCAGTACTTC. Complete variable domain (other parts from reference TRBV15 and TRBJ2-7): DAMVIQNPRYQVTQFGKPVTLSCSQTLNHNVMYWYQQKSSQAPKLLFHYYDKDFNNEADTPDNFQSRRPNTSFCFLDIRSPGLGDTAMYLCATSKQGYEQYFGPGTRLTVT.

CDR3 DNA sequence: TGTGCCAGCAGCCCGGGACTAGCGGGGGGGTCAGATACGCAGTATTTT. Translating gives CASSPGLAGGSDTQYF. This sequence joins TRBV9 and TRBJ2-3, with 16 bases matching TRBD2. The CDR3 runs to 16 residues. Germline CDR1 reads SGDLS; CDR2 reads YYNGEE. The ends lost 4 bases at V and 4 bases at J; junction bases unmatched: 3.

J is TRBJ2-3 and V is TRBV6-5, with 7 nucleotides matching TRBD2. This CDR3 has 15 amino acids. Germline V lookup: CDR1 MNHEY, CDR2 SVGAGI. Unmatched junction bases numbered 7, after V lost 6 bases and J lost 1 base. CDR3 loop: CASRFRAGGTDTQYF. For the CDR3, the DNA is TGTGCCAGCAGATTTAGGGCGGGGGGCACAGATACGCAGTATTTT.